Below, 10 T cell receptor beta chains from the same sample are listed, as sequenced in a study of T cell responses to AZD1222 COVID-19 vaccine. Repertoires were generated with immunoSEQ multiplex PCR, while TCRdb's copy carries only in-frame clones and drops some. The sample records about 85,000 clones, around 85% being singletons. Sequenced here: peripheral blood, sampled 28 days after the second AZD1222 dose. All receptors derive from an adult who received the AZD1222 COVID-19 vaccine.

J is TRBJ1-3 and V is TRBV7-9, with 8 bases matching TRBD1. Germline V CDR1 and CDR2: SEHNR, FQNEAQ (reference sequence). This CDR3 is built from 14 residues. Germline trimming cut 4 bases from V and 4 bases from J; bases unmatched to any gene: 3. The chain's CDR3 is CASSYGQGGNTIYF. DNA for the CDR3: TGTGCCAGCAGCTATGGACAGGGAGGAAACACCATATATTTT.

The chain uses TRBV3-1 (or the pseudogene TRBV3-2) and TRBJ1-4; D is uncertain. The CDR3 is made up of 16 amino acids. Germline V gene sequence: CDR1 LGHDT, CDR2 YNNKEL (reference sequence). V was cut by 0 bases and J by 2 bases, with 10 bases left in between. The CDR3 DNA reads as TGTGCCAGCAGCCAAGATACGGGGAGGACTAATGAAAAACTGTTTTTT. Translating it yields CASSQDTGRTNEKLFF.

Here the CDR3 DNA reads TGTGCCAGCAGCTTGGCTGGGACAGGGGGAACAGATACGCAGTATTTT. Translation: CASSLAGTGGTDTQYF. The rearrangement joins TRBV5-8 to TRBJ2-3; TRBD1 matches at 11 bases. The CDR3 is made up of 16 amino acids. Trimming removed 0 bases from V and 3 bases from J; junction bases left unmatched: 3. Germline CDR1 is SGHTS and CDR2 is YDEGEE.

The V gene is TRBV19, the J gene TRBJ1-6; 11 bases align to TRBD1. Germline loops: CDR1 LNHDA, CDR2 SQIVND (reference sequence). The CDR3 has 17 amino acids. The V segment lost 1 base and the J segment 4 bases; nucleotides outside the gene matches: 3. CDR3 loop: CASSIAGTGGYNSPLHF. CDR3 nucleotides: TGTGCCAGTAGTATAGCTGGGACAGGGGGTTATAATTCACCCCTCCACTTT.

V usage is TRBV6-2 or TRBV6-3 and J usage is TRBJ2-4, with TRBD2 matching over 14 bases. Germline lookup yields CDR1 MNHEY and CDR2 SVGEGT. This CDR3 comprises 20 residues. V dropped 0 bases and J dropped 1; count of bases not matched to a gene: 8. CDR3 sequence reads: CASSYSGTSGRTTAKNIQYF. In DNA, the CDR3 is TGTGCCAGCAGTTACTCGGGGACTAGCGGGAGAACTACCGCCAAAAACATTCAGTACTTC.

This chain uses TRBV28 with TRBJ1-2, with 8 bases lining up with TRBD1. The CDR3 consists of 11 residues. Germline CDR1 is MDHEN and CDR2 is SYDVKM. With 6 bases clipped from V and 8 bases from J, the junction kept 2 bases outside the gene matches. The CDR3 DNA sequence: TGTGCCAGCAGCCCAGGGGGCGGCTACACCTTC. Translating gives CASSPGGGYTF.

CDR3 in DNA: TGTGCCAGCAGCCAAGAAGTTACGGGAGGCGCACTCGGTACGCAGTATTTT. The encoded protein is CASSQEVTGGALGTQYF. V usage is TRBV4-2 and J usage is TRBJ2-3, with 7 positions matching TRBD2. The germline gives CDR1 LGHNA, CDR2 YNFKEQ. V lost 0 bases and J lost 8; bases outside the gene matches: 14. This CDR3 contains 17 residues.

J is TRBJ2-1 and V is TRBV2; no firm D call. The CDR3 totals 10 residues. The germline V gene has CDR1 SNHLY and CDR2 FYNNEI. V was cut by 6 bases and J by 6 bases, with 3 bases left in between. Here the CDR3 reads CASRVNEQFF. The CDR3 nucleotides are TGTGCCAGCAGGGTCAATGAGCAGTTCTTC.

The chain employs TRBV11-3 and TRBJ1-5; D ambiguous. Per germline, CDR1 SGHNT and CDR2 YENEEA. This CDR3 is built from 14 residues. Trimming pared 10 bases from V and 0 bases from J, leaving 13 bases between. CDR3 nucleotides: TGTGCCACCAAATTATCGGATAGCAATCAGCCCCAGCATTTT. Translation: CATKLSDSNQPQHF.

The chain joins TRBV30 to TRBJ1-1; D is possibly TRBD1 (6 bases). Germline CDR1 is GTSNPN and CDR2 is SVGIG (reference sequence). CDR3 length: 16 amino acids. The V end was cut by 2 bases, the J end by 1 base, with 17 bases between. CDR3: CAWSPLLRGGNTEAFF. The DNA for the CDR3 is TGTGCCTGGAGTCCCCTCCTCAGGGGAGGGAACACTGAAGCTTTCTTT.